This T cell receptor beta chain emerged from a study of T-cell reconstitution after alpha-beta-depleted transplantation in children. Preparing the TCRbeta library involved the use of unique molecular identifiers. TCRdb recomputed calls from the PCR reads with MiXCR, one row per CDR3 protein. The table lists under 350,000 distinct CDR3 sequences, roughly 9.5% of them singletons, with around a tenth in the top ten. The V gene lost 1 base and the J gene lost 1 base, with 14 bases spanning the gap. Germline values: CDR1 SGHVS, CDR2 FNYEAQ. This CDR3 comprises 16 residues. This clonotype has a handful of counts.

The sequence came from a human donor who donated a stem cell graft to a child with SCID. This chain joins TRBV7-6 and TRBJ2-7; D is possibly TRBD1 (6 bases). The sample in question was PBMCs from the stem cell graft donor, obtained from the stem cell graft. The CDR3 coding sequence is TGTGCCAGCAGCTTAGGTACAGGGTCCCCATCCTACGAGCAGTACTTC. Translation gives CASSLGTGSPSYEQYF. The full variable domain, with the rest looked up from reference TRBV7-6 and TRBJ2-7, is GAGVSQSPRYKVTKRGQDVALRCDPISGHVSLYWYRQALGQGPEFLTYFNYEAQQDKSGLPNDRFSAERPEGSISTLTIQRTEQRDSAMYRCASSLGTGSPSYEQYFGPGTRLTVT.